One TCR beta chain is described in this entry. This sample is part of a study of T-cell reconstitution after alpha-beta-depleted transplantation in children. For TCRbeta, the library was prepared with unique molecular identifiers. MiXCR, run by TCRdb on the PCR reads, gives a single entry per CDR3 protein. The sample has 700,000 to 950,000 distinct CDR3 sequences; approximately 15% are singletons. The starting material was PBMCs, mostly from graft donor cells, obtained 360 days after TCRalphabeta/CD19-depleted stem cell transplant. This receptor was identified in a male patient aged 10 to 17 who had a stem cell transplant for acute lymphoblastic leukemia, so the T cells may come from the graft donor.

CDR3 DNA: TGTGCCAGCAGCGTAGGCGGCAACTCCCGCTCCTACGAGCAGTACTTC. The encoded protein is CASSVGGNSRSYEQYF. The rearrangement joins TRBV9 to TRBJ2-7; D is unresolved. The germline V and J ends were trimmed by 0 bases and 0 bases, with 13 bases remaining between them. Germline loops: CDR1 SGDLS, CDR2 YYNGEE. The CDR3 has 16 residues.